This T cell receptor beta chain was sequenced during a study of regulatory T cells in long-lasting Graves disease. The length of the CDR3 is 15 residues. With 8 bases clipped from V and 4 bases from J, the junction kept 13 bases outside the gene matches. Germline V gene lookup returns CDR1 MNHEY and CDR2 SVGEGT. Time point meaning: newly diagnosed GD, antithyroid drugs for less than 3 months. From RNA extracted from PBMCs, the TCR library was made. Graves' disease diagnoses followed American Thyroid Association guidelines. Through Arm-PCR of CDR3 regions and iRepertoire HTBI primers, TCR beta libraries were built. TCRdb itself ran the multiplex PCR reads through MiXCR, one entry per CDR3 protein. The sample contains about 210,000 distinct CDR3 sequences, roughly 19% of which appear only once. At least ten counts were recorded for this clonotype. The sample also formed part of further work on T cells in Graves' hyperthyroidism and ophthalmopathy. In that study: First-round RT-PCR targeting the TCR CDR3 was performed with the HTBI primer set.

The TCR sequence derives from a woman aged 25 to 39 with Graves disease. The sample consisted of peripheral blood mononuclear cells (PBMCs), taken at new diagnosis, from a patient treated with antithyroid drugs. The genes are TRBV6-2 or TRBV6-3 and TRBJ1-2, with 7 bases fitting TRBD1. Here the CDR3 reads CASRNPGTALYGYTF. CDR3 coding DNA: TGTGCCAGCCGAAATCCTGGGACAGCCCTCTATGGCTACACCTTC.